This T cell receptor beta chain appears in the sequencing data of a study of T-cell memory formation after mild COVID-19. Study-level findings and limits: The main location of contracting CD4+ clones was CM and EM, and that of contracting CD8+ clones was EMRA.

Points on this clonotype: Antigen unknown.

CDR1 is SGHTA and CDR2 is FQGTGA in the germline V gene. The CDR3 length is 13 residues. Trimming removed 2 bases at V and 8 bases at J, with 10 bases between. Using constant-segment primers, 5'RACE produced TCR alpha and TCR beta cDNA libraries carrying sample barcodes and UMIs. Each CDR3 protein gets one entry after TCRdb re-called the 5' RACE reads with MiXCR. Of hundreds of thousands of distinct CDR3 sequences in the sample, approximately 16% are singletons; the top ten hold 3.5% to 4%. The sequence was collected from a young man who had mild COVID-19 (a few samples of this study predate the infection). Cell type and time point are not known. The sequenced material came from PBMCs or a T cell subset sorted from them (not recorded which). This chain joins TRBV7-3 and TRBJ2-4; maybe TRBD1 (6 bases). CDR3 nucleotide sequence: TGTGCCAGCAGCTTAGGGCAGGGGCACATTCAGTACTTC. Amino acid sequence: CASSLGQGHIQYF.